The TCR beta chain described here comes from a study of OX40 agonist ivuxolimab in advanced cancers. About the study: Administration of intravenous ivuxolimab to patients occurred every 2 weeks at 0.01 to 10 mg/kg. Three patients responded partially, comprising one with hepatocellular carcinoma and two with cutaneous melanoma.

Patients with autoimmune history or systemic immunosuppression were excluded. Whole-study results and caveats: People who partly responded at 0.1-3.0 mg/kg had some of the least clonal expansion seen.

V was trimmed by 1 base and J by 4 bases, leaving 8 bases between them. The germline V gene encodes CDR1 SGHTS and CDR2 YDEGEE. The length of the CDR3 is 13 residues. Libraries were prepared by immunoSEQ multiplex PCR; TCRdb keeps only in-frame clonotypes and omits some of them. Of some 21,000 clones listed, around 80% are singletons. Concerning this clone: No antigen is known for it.

The material sequenced was CD4+ or CD8+ T cells sorted from blood, taken in a trial of the OX40 agonist ivuxolimab. The rearrangement joins TRBV5-8 to TRBJ1-1; unclear D gene. This TCR came from an adult with an advanced solid tumor such as melanoma, head and neck, liver or kidney cancer. CDR3 protein: CASSLLAGTEAFF. CDR3 sequence (DNA): TGTGCCAGCAGCTTGTTGGCAGGCACTGAAGCTTTCTTT.